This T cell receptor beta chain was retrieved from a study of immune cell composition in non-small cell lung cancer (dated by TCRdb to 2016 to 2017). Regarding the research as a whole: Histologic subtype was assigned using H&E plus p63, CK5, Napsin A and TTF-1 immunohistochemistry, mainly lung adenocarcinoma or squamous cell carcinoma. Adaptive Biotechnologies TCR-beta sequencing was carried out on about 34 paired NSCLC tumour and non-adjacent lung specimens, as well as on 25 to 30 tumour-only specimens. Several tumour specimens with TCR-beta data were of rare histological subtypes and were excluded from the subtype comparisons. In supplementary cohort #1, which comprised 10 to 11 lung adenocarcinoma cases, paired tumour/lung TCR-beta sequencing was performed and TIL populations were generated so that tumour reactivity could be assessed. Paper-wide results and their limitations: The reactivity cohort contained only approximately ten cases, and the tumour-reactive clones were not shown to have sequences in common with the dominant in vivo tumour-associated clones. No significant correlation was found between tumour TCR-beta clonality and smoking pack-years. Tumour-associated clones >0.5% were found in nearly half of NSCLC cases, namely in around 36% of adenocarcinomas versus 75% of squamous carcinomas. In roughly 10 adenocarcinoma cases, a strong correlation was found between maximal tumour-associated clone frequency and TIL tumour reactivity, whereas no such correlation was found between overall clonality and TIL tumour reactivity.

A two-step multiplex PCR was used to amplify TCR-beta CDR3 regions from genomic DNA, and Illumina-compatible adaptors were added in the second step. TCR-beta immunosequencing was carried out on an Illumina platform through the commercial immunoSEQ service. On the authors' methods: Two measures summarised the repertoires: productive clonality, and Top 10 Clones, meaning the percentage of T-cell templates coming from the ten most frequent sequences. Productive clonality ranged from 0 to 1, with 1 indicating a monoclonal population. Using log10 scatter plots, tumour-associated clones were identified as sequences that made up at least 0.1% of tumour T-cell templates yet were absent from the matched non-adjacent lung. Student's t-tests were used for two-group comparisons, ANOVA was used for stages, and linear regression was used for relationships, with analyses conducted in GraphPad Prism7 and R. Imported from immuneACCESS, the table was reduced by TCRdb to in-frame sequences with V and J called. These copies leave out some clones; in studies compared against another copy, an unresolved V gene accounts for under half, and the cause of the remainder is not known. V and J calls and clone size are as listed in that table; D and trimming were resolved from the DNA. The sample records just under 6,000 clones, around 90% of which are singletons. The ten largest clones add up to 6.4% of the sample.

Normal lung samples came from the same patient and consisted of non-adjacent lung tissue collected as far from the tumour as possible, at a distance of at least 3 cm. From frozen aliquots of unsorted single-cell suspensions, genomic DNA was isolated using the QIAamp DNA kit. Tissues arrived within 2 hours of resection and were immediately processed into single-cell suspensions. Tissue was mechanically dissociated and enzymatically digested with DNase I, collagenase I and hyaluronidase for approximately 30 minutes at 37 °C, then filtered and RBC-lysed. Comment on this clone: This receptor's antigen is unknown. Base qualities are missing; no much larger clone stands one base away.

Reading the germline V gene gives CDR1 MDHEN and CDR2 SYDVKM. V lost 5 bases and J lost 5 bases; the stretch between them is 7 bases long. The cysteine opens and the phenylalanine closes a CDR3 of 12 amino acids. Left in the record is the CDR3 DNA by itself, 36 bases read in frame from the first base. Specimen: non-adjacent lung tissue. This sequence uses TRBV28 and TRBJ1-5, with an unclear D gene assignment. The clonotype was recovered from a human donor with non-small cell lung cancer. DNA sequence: TGTGCCAGCAGTCCCCCTTATCAGCCCCAGCATTTT. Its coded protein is CASSPPYQPQHF.